These 24 T cell receptor beta chains originate from one sample sequenced in a study of blood T cell repertoires in COVID-19. The table came from immunoSEQ multiplex PCR; TCRdb's copy has only in-frame clones and leaves some out. The data hold over 120,000 clones, with 65% to 85% observed a single time. The sample was peripheral blood. Receptor source: a woman in her fifties or sixties with acute or convalescent COVID-19.

The chain is built from TRBV6-5 and TRBJ1-6; TRBD1 is a possible D gene (5 bases). This CDR3 region has 15 residues. Trimming took off 6 bases at V and 6 bases at J, with 15 bases between the two ends. Germline loops: CDR1 MNHEY, CDR2 SVGAGI. The CDR3 coding sequence is TGTGCCAGCAGGAAGGGTCTTCAGGGTAATTCACCCCTCCACTTT. Its translation is CASRKGLQGNSPLHF.

The genes are TRBV25-1 and TRBJ1-2; D unresolved. Germline V gene sequence: CDR1 MGHDK, CDR2 SYGVNS. Trimming stripped 6 bases from V and 1 base from J, with 9 bases between. The CDR3 extends over 13 amino acids. In DNA form, the CDR3 reads TGTGCCAGCAGGCAGGCGGGTAACTATGGCTACACCTTC. Residues: CASRQAGNYGYTF.

This clone was counted between two and nine times. The J gene is TRBJ2-2, the V gene TRBV9, with D possibly TRBD1 on 6 matching bases. The ends were cut back, 3 bases at V and 4 bases at J, with 10 bases in the middle. The germline V gene has CDR1 SGDLS and CDR2 YYNGEE. The CDR3 totals 14 residues. This chain's CDR3 is CASSARQATGELFF. As DNA, the CDR3 is TGTGCCAGCAGCGCCCGACAGGCCACCGGGGAGCTGTTTTTT.

V is TRBV28 and J is TRBJ2-7; perhaps TRBD2 as D (5 bases). Germline assignment: CDR1 MDHEN and CDR2 SYDVKM. V dropped 8 bases and J dropped 0 bases, with 14 bases sitting between them. There are 14 residues in the CDR3. CDR3 sequence reads: CASAPLADSYEQYF. The CDR3, as DNA: TGTGCCAGCGCTCCCCTAGCCGACTCCTACGAGCAGTACTTC.

The chain combines TRBV9 with TRBJ2-1, with TRBD2 matching over 8 bases. Trimming at V came to 0 bases and at J to 6 bases, leaving 5 bases not matched to a gene. This CDR3 contains 15 residues. The germline gives CDR1 SGDLS, CDR2 YYNGEE. The DNA of the CDR3 is TGTGCCAGCAGCGTAGTAGCGGGGCTCCCCAATGAGCAGTTCTTC. It encodes CASSVVAGLPNEQFF.

CDR3 in DNA: TGTGCCAGCAGTTCGAGGACAGGTGGCTACACCTTC. Its translation is CASSSRTGGYTF. The rearrangement uses TRBV12-3 or TRBV12-4 and TRBJ1-2; 7 bases map to TRBD1. Germline trimming cut 4 bases from V and 7 bases from J; bases unmatched to any gene: 3. This CDR3 region has 12 residues.

The sample holds one count of this clone. J is TRBJ2-1 and V is TRBV24-1; 8 bases map to TRBD2. In germline, CDR1 is KGHDR, CDR2 SFDVKD. The CDR3 covers 17 residues. Losses at the gene ends were 1 base for V and 8 bases for J; bases not matched to a gene: 12. The CDR3 nucleotides read TGTGCCACCAGTGATTTTACTAGCGGAAAACAGAAGGATGAGCAGTTCTTC. It is translated as CATSDFTSGKQKDEQFF.

The genes are TRBV11-2 and TRBJ1-2; 11 bases are a match to TRBD1. The CDR3 runs to 16 residues. V was pared by 6 bases and J by 6 bases, with 12 bases of the junction left unmatched. From germline, CDR1 is SGHAT and CDR2 FQNNGV. The CDR3 region has the DNA TGTGCCAGCAGGAAGTGGGGGGACAGGGGGTTTGATGGCTACACCTTC. Amino acid sequence: CASRKWGDRGFDGYTF.

This clone was observed a few times. V and J are TRBV28 and TRBJ2-7; maybe TRBD2 (6 bases). The CDR3 totals 15 residues. Germline V gene sequence: CDR1 MDHEN, CDR2 SYDVKM. The V and J ends lost 8 bases and 6 bases respectively, with 23 bases between them. The CDR3 DNA follows: TGTGCCAGCGGCCTGGCCGCGGGAAGGTATGGCGAGCAGTACTTC. Translating it yields CASGLAAGRYGEQYF.

This clone was seen once. This chain links TRBV7-9 with TRBJ2-1, with 10 bases that match TRBD1. With V trimmed by 5 bases and J by 4 bases, 14 bases remained unmatched. CDR1 is SEHNR and CDR2 is FQNEAQ in the germline V gene (reference sequence). The CDR3 loop spans 18 amino acids. CDR3 nucleotides: TGTGCCAGCAGCCCGACTTTCTCGGACAGGGGGATATACAATGAGCAGTTCTTC. Its translation is CASSPTFSDRGIYNEQFF. The full variable domain, completed using reference TRBV7-9 and TRBJ2-1, is DTGVSQNPRHKITKRGQNVTFRCDPISEHNRLYWYRQTLGQGPEFLTYFQNEAQLEKSRLLSDRFSAERPKGSFSTLEIQRTEQGDSAMYLCASSPTFSDRGIYNEQFFGPGTRLTVL.

The chain uses TRBV5-8 and TRBJ1-2; 11 nucleotides agree with TRBD1. Germline CDR1 is SGHTS and CDR2 is YDEGEE. V trimming: 1 base; J trimming: 4 bases; junction bases outside the gene matches: 15. There are 19 residues in the CDR3. The CDR3 sequence is CASSLSAWTGGDRAYGYTF. The CDR3 region has the DNA TGTGCCAGCAGCTTGTCAGCTTGGACAGGGGGCGACAGGGCCTATGGCTACACCTTC.

J is TRBJ1-1 and V is TRBV29-1; TRBD1 matches 8 bases. The germline gives CDR1 SQVTM, CDR2 ANQGSEA. Trimming at V came to 3 bases and at J to 3 bases, leaving 3 bases not matched to a gene. This CDR3 is 13 amino acids long. The chain's CDR3 is CSVDLTGDTEAFF. CDR3 bases: TGCAGCGTTGACCTGACAGGGGACACTGAAGCTTTCTTT.

The chain links TRBV2 to TRBJ2-3, with 11 bases lining up with TRBD2. CDR1 SNHLY and CDR2 FYNNEI come from the germline V gene. Germline trimming cut 7 bases from V and 1 base from J; bases unmatched to any gene: 7. The CDR3 consists of 16 residues. The CDR3 is CASTVLAGGGTDTQYF. The CDR3 DNA sequence: TGTGCCAGCACCGTTTTAGCGGGAGGGGGCACAGATACGCAGTATTTT.

The rearrangement links TRBV27 to TRBJ1-5; a possible D gene is TRBD1 (5 bases). Deletions cut 3 bases from V and 3 bases from J, with 9 bases between. Germline assignment: CDR1 MNHEY and CDR2 SMNVEV (reference sequence). The CDR3 extends over 14 amino acids. CDR3 sequence (DNA): TGTGCCAGCAGTTTTTGGGGGGTCAATCAGCCCCAGCATTTT. This codes for CASSFWGVNQPQHF.

J is TRBJ1-2 and V is TRBV4-1, with 9 bases lining up with TRBD1. Germline lookup yields CDR1 MGHRA and CDR2 YSYEKL. The CDR3 is made up of 17 amino acids. V shed 3 bases and J 3 bases; nucleotides not matched to a gene: 11. CDR3: CASSHGTRDRVDYGYTF. CDR3 in DNA: TGCGCCAGCAGCCACGGAACCCGGGACAGGGTTGACTATGGCTACACCTTC.

V gene TRBV7-8 combines with J gene TRBJ2-1; D possibly corresponds to TRBD2 (5 bases). This CDR3 region has 15 residues. V lost 8 bases to trimming and J lost 0 bases, with 14 bases between them. Germline CDR1 SGHVS, CDR2 FQNEAQ. The CDR3 nucleotides are TGTGCCAGCGGTAGTATAGGGAGCTCCTACAATGAGCAGTTCTTC. The encoded protein is CASGSIGSSYNEQFF.

This rearrangement joins TRBV5-5 to TRBJ1-2; a possible D gene is TRBD1 (5 bases). V lost 1 base and J lost 6, with 7 bases in between. The CDR3 sequence is 12 residues long. In germline, CDR1 is SGHKS, CDR2 YYEKEE (reference sequence). CDR3 in DNA: TGTGCCAGCAGCTTGTCGGGGGATGGCTACACCTTC. Protein: CASSLSGDGYTF.

V usage is TRBV6-5 and J usage is TRBJ1-6, with D unresolved. The CDR3 has 13 residues. With 4 bases removed from V and 11 bases from J, the gap between germline ends came to 12 bases. Germline V gives CDR1 MNHEY, CDR2 SVGAGI. The CDR3 reads CASSSSGFTPLHF. The CDR3 nucleotides read TGTGCCAGCAGTTCATCCGGGTTTACACCCCTCCACTTT.

The rearrangement uses TRBV27 and TRBJ2-3; perhaps TRBD1 as D (6 bases). The CDR3 has 15 amino acids. Germline CDR1 reads MNHEY; CDR2 reads SMNVEV (reference sequence). V was trimmed by 5 bases and J by 2 bases, leaving 14 bases between them. The CDR3 DNA reads TGTGCCAGCAGTCTTAAGGGACACTACACAGATACGCAGTATTTT. Translated: CASSLKGHYTDTQYF.

The chain employs TRBV6-5 and TRBJ1-5; TRBD1 matches 11 bases. The CDR3 contains 15 residues. V trimming: 7 bases; J trimming: 3 bases; junction bases outside the gene matches: 5. From germline, CDR1 is MNHEY and CDR2 SVGAGI. In DNA form, the CDR3 reads TGTGCCAGCAAGGGGACAGGGGGATACAATCAGCCCCAGCATTTT. Encoded protein: CASKGTGGYNQPQHF.

This chain uses TRBV28 with TRBJ1-2; 11 bases fit TRBD1. The CDR3 consists of 13 residues. Unmatched junction bases numbered 6, after V lost 7 bases and J lost 8 bases. Germline CDR1 reads MDHEN; CDR2 reads SYDVKM. In nucleotides, the CDR3 is TGTGCCAGCAACCGGGGACAGGGGGGAGGCTACACCTTC. Translation gives CASNRGQGGGYTF.

The chain couples TRBV27 to TRBJ1-2; 9 bases are a match to TRBD1. Germline V gene sequence: CDR1 MNHEY, CDR2 SMNVEV (reference sequence). The CDR3 totals 13 residues. Unmatched junction bases numbered 4, after V lost 3 bases and J lost 8 bases. CDR3 sequence (DNA): TGTGCCAGCAGTTTCGAGACAGGGGGGGGCTACACCTTC. Its protein is CASSFETGGGYTF.

This clone was seen only once. The rearrangement links TRBV20-1 to TRBJ2-3; 9 nucleotides match TRBD2. The germline V gene encodes CDR1 DFQATT and CDR2 SNEGSKA (reference sequence). J lost 6 bases, V lost 3 bases, and 7 bases had no gene match. The CDR3 runs 14 residues. The CDR3 DNA sequence: TGCAGTGCTAGTCGACTAGCGGAAGGGGATACGCAGTATTTT. It is translated as CSASRLAEGDTQYF.

The V gene is TRBV5-4, the J gene TRBJ2-1; TRBD1 might be the D (8 bases). The V gene's germline CDR1 is SGHNT and CDR2 YYREEE (reference sequence). The CDR3 spans 13 residues. Trimming removed 1 base from V and 8 bases from J, with 10 bases in between. The chain's CDR3 is CASSLTGGDEQFF. DNA for the CDR3: TGTGCCAGCAGCTTGACAGGGGGGGATGAGCAGTTCTTC.